Presented here are 26 T cell receptor beta chains from one specimen sequenced in a study of OX40 agonist ivuxolimab in advanced cancers. Measured with immunoSEQ multiplex PCR; TCRdb has only the in-frame clones, and not every one. The sample records around 92,000 clones, roughly 93% being singletons. The sequenced sample was CD4+ or CD8+ T cells sorted from blood, obtained in a trial of the OX40 agonist ivuxolimab. The receptors were gathered from an adult with an advanced solid tumor such as melanoma, head and neck, liver or kidney cancer.

This clone was seen a handful of times. The chain's CDR3 is CASRASGTGDTQYF. The CDR3 coding sequence is TGTGCCAGTAGGGCTAGCGGGACAGGAGATACGCAGTATTTT. The chain carries TRBV19 and TRBJ2-3, with D possibly being TRBD2 (9 bases). The CDR3 is made up of 14 amino acids. V was cut by 6 bases and J by 5 bases, with 15 bases left in between. CDR1 is LNHDA, CDR2 SQIVND, per germline (reference sequence).

The chain has TRBV6-5 and TRBJ2-7; D ambiguous. Germline V gene data show CDR1 as MNHEY and CDR2 as SVGAGI. This CDR3 region has 13 residues. V was cut by 2 bases and J by 0 bases, with 5 bases left in between. The CDR3 loop reads CASSYRGSYEQYF. As DNA, the CDR3 is TGTGCCAGCAGTTACAGAGGCTCCTACGAGCAGTACTTC.

V is TRBV15 and J is TRBJ2-3; D remains ambiguous. CDR3 length equals 12 residues. The V end lost 5 bases, the J end lost 12 bases, and 15 bases lay between the germline ends. Germline values: CDR1 LNHNV, CDR2 YYDKDF (reference sequence). The CDR3 reads CATSEIAVIQYF. CDR3 bases: TGTGCCACCAGCGAAATCGCAGTGATCCAGTATTTT.

The rearrangement uses TRBV7-3 and TRBJ1-6; TRBD1 might be the D (6 bases). CDR3 size: 14 residues. Looked up from germline, CDR1 is SGHTA and CDR2 is FQGTGA. V shed 5 bases and J shed 7 bases, with 12 bases lying between them. CDR3 bases: TGTGCCAGCAGCCCAGGACAGCGGAATTCACCCCTCCACTTT. Protein sequence: CASSPGQRNSPLHF.

The gene calls are TRBV2 and TRBJ2-3; 13 bases are shared with TRBD2. After removal of 7 bases from V and 4 bases from J, the junction contained 8 bases not matched to a gene. Germline assignment: CDR1 SNHLY and CDR2 FYNNEI. The CDR3 is 16 amino acids. This CDR3 reads CASTMGLAGTSDTQYF. The DNA for the CDR3 is TGTGCCAGCACCATGGGACTAGCGGGAACGTCAGATACGCAGTATTTT.

The rearrangement links TRBV5-6 to TRBJ2-7, with D possibly TRBD2 on 5 matching bases. Trimming took off 4 bases at V and 3 bases at J, with 20 bases between the two ends. The germline V gene has CDR1 SGHDT and CDR2 YYEEEE. The CDR3 has 16 residues. CDR3 loop: CASSLQGIASLYEQYV. The CDR3 DNA reads as TGTGCCAGCAGCCTTCAAGGGATCGCTAGCCTCTACGAGCAGTACGTC.

The CDR3 region has the DNA TGCGCCAGCAGCTTGGCCCCTAACTCCTACGAGCAGTACGTC. Amino acids: CASSLAPNSYEQYV. This sequence joins TRBV5-1 and TRBJ2-7; no firm D call. CDR1 and CDR2 (germline): SGHRS, YFSETQ. The CDR3 runs 14 residues. Trimming stripped 0 bases from V and 0 bases from J, with 7 bases between.

The CDR3 loop is CASSQNEGPDTQYF. In nucleotides, the CDR3 is TGCGCCAGCAGCCAAAATGAGGGACCGGATACGCAGTATTTT. The chain links TRBV4-3 to TRBJ2-3; D is tentatively TRBD1 or TRBD2 (5 bases each). CDR1 LGHNA and CDR2 YSLEER come from the germline V gene. CDR3 length: 14 amino acids. V was cut by 2 bases and J by 6 bases, with 12 bases left in between.

The chain is built from TRBV7-9 and TRBJ2-7; 10 bases match TRBD1. The CDR3 extends over 14 amino acids. The V gene end was trimmed by 5 bases and the J gene end by 2 bases; junction bases not matched to a gene: 3. Germline lookup yields CDR1 SEHNR and CDR2 FQNEAQ (reference sequence). CDR3 sequence: CASSPGQGTYEQYF. The DNA for the CDR3 is TGTGCCAGCAGCCCGGGACAGGGGACCTACGAGCAGTACTTC.

This clone was seen once. The V and J genes are TRBV6-6 and TRBJ1-6; D not certain. V was pared by 8 bases and J by 7 bases, with 15 bases between. Looked up from germline, CDR1 is MNHNY and CDR2 is SVGAGI (reference sequence). The CDR3 spans 14 residues. The chain's CDR3 is CASEVSGGNSPLHF. The CDR3 DNA reads TGTGCCAGCGAAGTCAGCGGAGGGAATTCACCCCTCCACTTT.

The V call is TRBV6-1, the J call TRBJ2-7; D is unresolved. This CDR3 spans 14 amino acids. The germline V gene has CDR1 MNHNS and CDR2 SASEGT. The germline V and J ends were trimmed by 6 bases and 2 bases, with 14 bases remaining between them. This CDR3 reads CASRSGPAAYEQYF. The CDR3 DNA sequence: TGTGCCAGCAGGTCCGGGCCGGCAGCCTACGAGCAGTACTTC.

This clone was detected once. CDR3 sequence: CASSPWWGRLPPGNQPQHF. The DNA of the CDR3 is TGTGCCAGCAGCCCTTGGTGGGGGCGCCTTCCCCCGGGCAATCAGCCCCAGCATTTT. The J gene is TRBJ1-5, the V gene TRBV5-6, with D possibly matching TRBD1 (6 bases). The V and J ends lost 4 bases and 2 bases respectively, with 25 bases between them. This CDR3 contains 19 residues. Germline CDR1 and CDR2: SGHDT and YYEEEE.

The chain couples TRBV28 to TRBJ1-1, with 8 positions matching TRBD1. Germline-derived CDR1 and CDR2 are MDHEN and SYDVKM. The CDR3 is made up of 15 amino acids. The V gene end was trimmed by 4 bases and the J gene end by 5 bases; junction bases not matched to a gene: 9. The CDR3 loop reads CASSSSGTGGTEAFF. For the CDR3, the DNA is TGTGCCAGCAGTTCGTCCGGGACAGGCGGGACTGAAGCTTTCTTT.

This clone has only one observation. The CDR3 region is CASRSQEYGYTF. The CDR3 coding sequence is TGTGCCAGTAGAAGCCAGGAGTACGGCTACACCTTC. The gene calls are TRBV19 and TRBJ1-2; D ambiguous. The CDR3 runs 12 residues. CDR1 is LNHDA, CDR2 SQIVND, per germline (reference sequence). V was shortened by 6 bases and J by 8 bases, with 13 bases between the two germline ends.

This chain uses TRBV15 with TRBJ2-3; D unresolved. Trimming took 3 bases from V and 1 from J, leaving 17 bases between them. Germline CDR1 reads LNHNV; CDR2 reads YYDKDF (reference sequence). There are 17 residues in the CDR3. The CDR3 here is CATSSIRGAPGTDTQYF. The CDR3 DNA is TGTGCCACCAGCAGCATCCGTGGCGCCCCCGGCACAGATACGCAGTATTTT.

The chain combines TRBV7-3 with TRBJ2-1; D assignment may be TRBD1 or TRBD2 (5 bases each). Trimming shortened V by 4 bases and J by 4 bases, and 14 bases separated the two germline ends. The CDR3 has 15 amino acids. Germline CDR1 reads SGHTA; CDR2 reads FQGTGA. The CDR3: CASSSRGSSYNEQFF. DNA of the CDR3: TGTGCCAGCAGCTCCCGGGGCAGCTCGTACAATGAGCAGTTCTTC.

The genes are TRBV4-1 and TRBJ1-1, with 7 nucleotides matching TRBD1. The CDR3 covers 14 residues. Germline lookup yields CDR1 MGHRA and CDR2 YSYEKL. After removal of 1 base from V and 4 bases from J, the junction contained 3 bases not matched to a gene. CDR3 in amino acids: CASSQAGGPTEAFF. For the CDR3, the DNA is TGCGCCAGCAGCCAAGCAGGGGGTCCCACTGAAGCTTTCTTT.

This chain joins TRBV7-2 and TRBJ2-1; 10 nucleotides align to TRBD2. The CDR3 extends over 15 amino acids. In germline, CDR1 is SGHTA, CDR2 FQGNSA. V shed 5 bases, J shed 6 bases, and the junction held 7 bases outside the gene matches. In nucleotides, the CDR3 is TGTGCCAGCAGCAGAGCGGGGGGGCCGCTCAATGAGCAGTTCTTC. It specifies CASSRAGGPLNEQFF.

This chain connects TRBV7-8 to TRBJ1-1; a weak D match, TRBD1 (5 bases). The CDR3 runs to 16 residues. V was shortened by 3 bases and J by 1 base, with 15 bases between the two germline ends. Germline CDR1 is SGHVS and CDR2 is FQNEAQ. CDR3 protein: CASSLRGRDPNTEAFF. Here the CDR3 DNA reads TGTGCCAGCAGCTTGAGAGGCAGGGATCCGAACACTGAAGCTTTCTTT.

The chain joins TRBV18 to TRBJ1-2; 9 nucleotides align to TRBD1. After removal of 6 bases from V and 4 bases from J, the junction contained 9 bases not matched to a gene. CDR3 length: 15 residues. CDR1 KGHSH and CDR2 LQKENI come from the germline V gene. Written as DNA, the CDR3 is TGTGCCAGCTCGCCCACACAGGGGGCAACCTATGGCTACACCTTC. Protein: CASSPTQGATYGYTF.

V usage is TRBV11-3 and J usage is TRBJ1-3; weak D call: TRBD1 (5 bases). Germline values: CDR1 SGHNT, CDR2 YENEEA. This CDR3 is built from 15 residues. Trimming cost V 4 bases and J 4 bases, with 14 bases left between them. CDR3 nucleotides: TGTGCCAGCAGCTCCGGGGCAGGGACCGGAAACACCATATATTTT. As protein: CASSSGAGTGNTIYF.

The chain carries TRBV19 and TRBJ1-5, with 8 bases matching TRBD1. With 3 bases clipped from V and 5 bases from J, the junction kept 6 bases outside the gene matches. Per the germline V gene, CDR1 is LNHDA and CDR2 is SQIVND (reference sequence). This CDR3 spans 15 amino acids. The CDR3 region has the DNA TGTGCCAGTAGTATGTGGACAGGGAAGGATCAGCCCCAGCATTTT. This encodes CASSMWTGKDQPQHF. Based on the CDR3 plus reference TRBV19 and TRBJ1-5, the full variable domain is DGGITQSPKYLFRKEGQNVTLSCEQNLNHDAMYWYRQDPGQGLRLIYYSQIVNDFQKGDIAEGYSVSREKKESFPLTVTSAQKNPTAFYLCASSMWTGKDQPQHFGDGTRLSIL.

The CDR3 sequence is CASSIGRRGNTIYF. CDR3 nucleotides: TGTGCCAGTAGTATCGGCCGAAGAGGAAACACCATATATTTT. The V call is TRBV19, the J call TRBJ1-3; no clear D gene. CDR3 length equals 14 residues. Germline V CDR1 and CDR2: LNHDA, SQIVND (reference sequence). Trimming took off 3 bases at V and 4 bases at J, with 10 bases between the two ends.

The V and J genes are TRBV11-3 and TRBJ2-5; the match to TRBD2 covers 9 bases. This CDR3 spans 15 amino acids. J was trimmed by 5 bases and V by 5 bases; bases with no gene match: 9. Germline V gene data show CDR1 as SGHNT and CDR2 as YENEEA. The CDR3 here is CASSQGGRAGETQYF. As DNA, the CDR3 is TGTGCCAGCAGCCAGGGCGGGAGGGCCGGTGAGACCCAGTACTTC.

This clone was observed a single time. The V gene is TRBV11-2, the J gene TRBJ2-1; 7 nucleotides match TRBD2. With V trimmed by 7 bases and J by 4 bases, 10 bases remained unmatched. The CDR3 has 15 amino acids. Germline CDR1 is SGHAT and CDR2 is FQNNGV. CDR3 in amino acids: CASNLGEGGYNEQFF. The CDR3 DNA follows: TGTGCCAGCAACCTAGGGGAGGGCGGGTACAATGAGCAGTTCTTC. Drawing the rest from reference TRBV11-2 and TRBJ2-1, the complete variable domain is EAGVAQSPRYKIIEKRQSVAFWCNPISGHATLYWYQQILGQGPKLLIQFQNNGVVDDSQLPKDRFSAERLKGVDSTLKIQPAKLEDSAVYLCASNLGEGGYNEQFFGPGTRLTVL.

The chain couples TRBV28 to TRBJ1-4, with D uncertain. V lost 6 bases and J lost 8, with 19 bases in between. Germline V gene sequence: CDR1 MDHEN, CDR2 SYDVKM. This CDR3 contains 15 residues. The CDR3 DNA is TGTGCCAGCAGCGACCCGGGTCTTGGCACAGAAAAACTGTTTTTT. The encoded protein is CASSDPGLGTEKLFF.